This TCR beta chain was profiled in a study of blood T cell repertoires in COVID-19. The CDR3 consists of 15 residues. Losses at the gene ends were 6 bases for V and 7 bases for J; bases not matched to a gene: 10. The germline V gene has CDR1 MNHEY and CDR2 SVGAGI. Repertoires were generated with immunoSEQ multiplex PCR, while TCRdb's copy carries only in-frame clones and drops some. Among roughly 59,000 clones listed, less than 80% were seen once. The genes are TRBV6-5 and TRBJ1-5; 9 bases line up with TRBD1. Sequenced material: peripheral blood. The sequence derives from a human donor in a cohort sampled during active COVID-19. This CDR3 is CASRPTGGRVQPQHF. The CDR3 nucleotides are TGTGCCAGCAGGCCGACAGGGGGGCGAGTCCAGCCCCAGCATTTT.